This is a list of T cell receptor beta chains from one sample in a study of blood T cells in healthy people across ages. From the 5' RACE reads, TCRdb called clonotypes with MiXCR, one entry per CDR3 protein. The profile shows roughly 1.6 million distinct CDR3 sequences, roughly a third of them singletons. The sequencing sample was made of blood. The receptors here all came from a woman aged 25 to 39 in good health. Both conserved end residues are part of each CDR3. A D gene is named only where the DNA matches it firmly. Part of the rows lack a size; the others show once, few, many or a class for expanded clones.

cdr3_nt	cdr3_aa	v_call	clone_size	j_call	d_call
TGCGCCAGCAGCCAAGTAATAAGGGACTATGGCTACACCTTC	CASSQVIRDYGYTF	TRBV4-1	.	TRBJ1-2	.
TGTGCCAGCAGTTTATCATGGCTAGCAAATGAAAAACTGTTTTTT	CASSLSWLANEKLFF	TRBV27	.	TRBJ1-4	.
TGTGCCAGCAGCCCCCGACAGTACACTGAAGCTTTCTTT	CASSPRQYTEAFF	TRBV9	.	TRBJ1-1	.
TGTGCCATCACCGAGGCCGGGGCCAACGTCCTGACTTTC	CAITEAGANVLTF	TRBV10-3	many	TRBJ2-6	.
TGTGCCAGCAGCTTACTAACGGGGTTGAACACTGAAGCTTTCTTT	CASSLLTGLNTEAFF	TRBV7-9	few	TRBJ1-1	.
TGCGCCAGCAGCTTGAGGGCGAACTCCTACGAGCAGTACTTC	CASSLRANSYEQYF	TRBV5-1	few	TRBJ2-7	.
TGCGCCAGCAGCCGGGACAGGGGGTCGGGAGAGACCCAGTACTTC	CASSRDRGSGETQYF	TRBV5-1	.	TRBJ2-5	TRBD1
TGTGCCTGCAGCGTAAGCACAGAAGAGACCCAGTACTTC	CACSVSTEETQYF	TRBV9	.	TRBJ2-5	.
TGTGCCTGGAGCGCGACCCGACCTTCCAACTATGGCTACACCTTC	CAWSATRPSNYGYTF	TRBV30	.	TRBJ1-2	.
TGTGCCAGCAGCGCTTATAACCGGGGGGTCCTACGAGAGCAGTACTTC	CASSAYNRGVLREQYF	TRBV5-6	.	TRBJ2-7	TRBD2
TGCGCCAGCAGCCAAGAGGGGGCACGGGGCACTGAAGCTTTCTTT	CASSQEGARGTEAFF	TRBV4-1	.	TRBJ1-1	.
TGTGCCAGCAGCCAAAGCGACAGGAGATCCTACGAGCAGTACTTC	CASSQSDRRSYEQYF	TRBV3-1	.	TRBJ2-7	.
TGTGCCAGTAGCGCCTCCTCTTGGGATCTAAACACTGAAGCTTTCTTT	CASSASSWDLNTEAFF	TRBV9	.	TRBJ1-1	.
TGCAGTGCTAGCCCTAGCGGAACGACAGATACGCAGTATTTT	CSASPSGTTDTQYF	TRBV20-1	.	TRBJ2-3	TRBD2
TGTGCCATCAGTGAGTCGGACACTGAAGCTTTCTTT	CAISESDTEAFF	TRBV10-3	.	TRBJ1-1	.
TGTGCCAGCAGCCCCGTACTAGCAAATCGTGTAGCCGGGGAGCTGTTTTTT	CASSPVLANRVAGELFF	TRBV4-2	few	TRBJ2-2	.
TGTGCCAGTAGTCGGGACTACCACAGCTCCTACGAGCAGTACTTC	CASSRDYHSSYEQYF	TRBV19	.	TRBJ2-7	TRBD2
TGCGCCAGCAGCAGGTCCCAACGGGCCTACGAGCAGTACTTC	CASSRSQRAYEQYF	TRBV4-1	few	TRBJ2-7	.
TGCAGCGTCCTATGGGGGTGGCAAGAGACCCAGTACTTC	CSVLWGWQETQYF	TRBV29-1	many	TRBJ2-5	.
TGCGCCAGCAGCCCGGTCAGGGCCGTGGTCACTGAAGCTTTCTTT	CASSPVRAVVTEAFF	TRBV5-1	once	TRBJ1-1	.
TGCAGTGCTCCGGGTGGGCAGGGGAATCCACCCCTCCACTTT	CSAPGGQGNPPLHF	TRBV20-1	few	TRBJ1-6	.
TGCGCCAGCAGCCAAGTTCAAAGGGCAATTAATGAAAAACTGTTTTTT	CASSQVQRAINEKLFF	TRBV4-1	few	TRBJ1-4	.
TGTGCCAGCAGTGAAACAGCAGGGTGGGCAGATACGCAGTATTTT	CASSETAGWADTQYF	TRBV25-1	.	TRBJ2-3	.
TGTGCCAGCAGCTTAGTAGGGGAAAAGGCAGATACGCAGTATTTT	CASSLVGEKADTQYF	TRBV11-2	.	TRBJ2-3	.
TGTGCCAGCAGTGTGGCAGGGCTCGGAGGGCATGGCTACACCTTC	CASSVAGLGGHGYTF	TRBV6-1	.	TRBJ1-2	.
TGTGCCAGCAACCCAGGGGGCCCAAGCTCTGGGGCCAACGTCCTGACTTTC	CASNPGGPSSGANVLTF	TRBV5-6	.	TRBJ2-6	TRBD1
TGTGCCAGCTCACCACCACAAACGGGGACCTTGAACACTGAAGCTTTCTTT	CASSPPQTGTLNTEAFF	TRBV18	once	TRBJ1-1	.
TGTGCCAGCAGCCAAGATTGGAGCGGGGACCTCTACGAGCAGTACTTC	CASSQDWSGDLYEQYF	TRBV4-2	once	TRBJ2-7	TRBD2
TGTGCCAGCAGGGGACCCCCGGACCTCACACACACTGAAGCTTTCTTT	CASRGPPDLTHTEAFF	TRBV27	.	TRBJ1-1	.
TGTGCCAGCAGCTCGGGACAGTCCTACGAGCAGTACTTC	CASSSGQSYEQYF	TRBV7-9	many	TRBJ2-7	TRBD1
TGTGCCAGCAGCTTAGTCGGCGGGGACACACAAGAGACCCAGTACTTC	CASSLVGGDTQETQYF	TRBV7-2	.	TRBJ2-5	.
TGTGCCAGCAGCTTACCCCTAGCCCCCTACGAGCAGTACTTC	CASSLPLAPYEQYF	TRBV7-2	.	TRBJ2-7	.
TGTGCCAGCAGCTGGACAGGGAGGAATGAGCAGTTCTTC	CASSWTGRNEQFF	TRBV7-2	many	TRBJ2-1	TRBD1
TGTGCCACCAGCAGCTACTCGGGACAGGGAGACGAGCAGTACTTC	CATSSYSGQGDEQYF	TRBV15	.	TRBJ2-7	TRBD1
TGTGCCAGCAGTGAACAGGACAGGGTGGGGACCCAGTACTTC	CASSEQDRVGTQYF	TRBV2	.	TRBJ2-5	TRBD1
TGCAGTGCCGCGATACCGACTAGGGGATACAATGAGCAGTTCTTC	CSAAIPTRGYNEQFF	TRBV20-1	.	TRBJ2-1	.
TGTGCCAGCAGCTCCTTAACGCGGGGGGGGGATACGCAGTATTTT	CASSSLTRGGDTQYF	TRBV7-2	.	TRBJ2-3	TRBD2
TGTGCCAGCAGCTTGTGGACATCCAGCTCCTACGAGCAGTACTTC	CASSLWTSSSYEQYF	TRBV11-1	once	TRBJ2-7	.
TGTGCCATCAACCTCGGGGGGAGGACCCTCCCCACCTACGAGCAGTACTTC	CAINLGGRTLPTYEQYF	TRBV10-3	.	TRBJ2-7	TRBD2
TGCGCCAGCAGCATTAGCGGGAGTTTGACAGATACGCAGTATTTT	CASSISGSLTDTQYF	TRBV4-1	.	TRBJ2-3	TRBD2
TGCAGTGCTAGGGATAGCGGGGGAGACGGTACGCAGTATTTT	CSARDSGGDGTQYF	TRBV20-1	.	TRBJ2-3	TRBD2
TGCAGTGCGACACTAGCGGGGGACCTCGATACGCAGTATTTT	CSATLAGDLDTQYF	TRBV20-1	few	TRBJ2-3	TRBD2
TGTGCCAGCAGCTTGGGACATTACCTCACAGATACGCAGTATTTT	CASSLGHYLTDTQYF	TRBV5-5	.	TRBJ2-3	.
TGTGCCAGCAGAAGAGGTGGGGCCAATGAGCAGTTCTTC	CASRRGGANEQFF	TRBV27	.	TRBJ2-1	.
TGTGCCAGCAGCCTAGAGAGGGGAGGACTAGCCAAAAACATTCAGTACTTC	CASSLERGGLAKNIQYF	TRBV11-2	.	TRBJ2-4	.
TGTGCCAGCAGCCAATTACAGGGGGCATACGGCTACACCTTC	CASSQLQGAYGYTF	TRBV9	few	TRBJ1-2	TRBD1
TGTGCCAGCAGCGTCGGGACGGCAAAAGAGACCCAGTACTTC	CASSVGTAKETQYF	TRBV9	.	TRBJ2-5	.
TGTGCCAGCAGTTCATCCGGGACAGGGTACTATGGCTACACCTTC	CASSSSGTGYYGYTF	TRBV12-3/TRBV12-4	.	TRBJ1-2	TRBD1
TGTGCCAGCAGTCCGGGACTGGACCACAATGAGCAGTTCTTC	CASSPGLDHNEQFF	TRBV6-4	.	TRBJ2-1	.
TGCAGCGCACATTCACAGGTCACCGTCTACTTC	CSAHSQVTVYF	TRBV20-1	.	TRBJ2-4	.
TGTGCCAGCAGCCGAGGACCCCCGGACGGTGGCTACACCTTC	CASSRGPPDGGYTF	TRBV6-5	few	TRBJ1-2	.
TGTGCCAGCAGCCCCAGGGCAGGGGACGGCTACACCTTC	CASSPRAGDGYTF	TRBV18	many	TRBJ1-2	.